This entry is about one T cell receptor beta chain. The antigen is not known. The study pooled second doses at about 4 or about 12 weeks. The record originates from a study of T cell responses to AZD1222 COVID-19 vaccine. Produced via immunoSEQ multiplex PCR; TCRdb's table is partial and in-frame only. The sample has tens of thousands of clones; over 75% are singletons. The study's findings and limits: Only after the peak T cell response were repertoires sampled. Spike-spanning, vaccine-associated CD4 TCRs were dominant at 160-218 and 743-854. White British ancestry dominated among donors, who included more females, and clonal diversity was possibly underestimated.

The CDR3 is made up of 16 amino acids. Germline CDR1 and CDR2: SGHDT and YYEEEE. V lost 3 bases to trimming and J lost 4 bases; unmatched junction nucleotides: 11. The rearrangement joins TRBV5-6 to TRBJ1-2, with 8 bases matching TRBD1. The sample was peripheral blood, taken 28 days after the second AZD1222 dose. The clonotype originates from an adult who received the AZD1222 COVID-19 vaccine. CDR3 coding DNA: TGTGCCAGCAGCTCAGACGGGACAGGCTTTTTCTATGGCTACACCTTC. Its translation is CASSSDGTGFFYGYTF.